These 26 T cell receptor beta chains were sequenced from one sample in a study of blood T cell repertoires in COVID-19. The repertoire was sequenced with immunoSEQ multiplex PCR; TCRdb's copy has only in-frame clones and lacks some. The data hold some 360,000 clones, with 87% observed a single time. Sample: peripheral blood. These receptors all come from a woman in her sixties or seventies with COVID-19, enrolled during active disease.

This clone has only a few counts. The rearrangement joins TRBV19 to TRBJ1-5; D is possibly TRBD1 (6 bases). This CDR3 region has 20 residues. CDR1 LNHDA and CDR2 SQIVND come from the germline V gene (reference sequence). V was trimmed by 1 base and J by 4 bases, leaving 26 bases between them. CDR3 nucleotides: TGTGCCAGTAGTATAGGGAGGACACAGGGCCTATCTTGGGTTAATCAGCCCCAGCATTTT. As protein: CASSIGRTQGLSWVNQPQHF.

The rearrangement uses TRBV7-2 and TRBJ1-5, with TRBD1 identical over 7 bases. The length of the CDR3 is 15 residues. CDR1 and CDR2 from the germline V gene are SGHTA and FQGNSA. J was trimmed by 1 base and V by 5 bases; bases with no gene match: 5. Here the CDR3 DNA reads TGTGCCAGCAGCACTCAGACAGGGAGCAATCAGCCCCAGCATTTT. This translates into CASSTQTGSNQPQHF.

The V and J genes are TRBV19 and TRBJ1-1; 7 bases line up with TRBD1. Germline trimming cut 1 base from V and 7 bases from J; bases unmatched to any gene: 6. Per the germline V gene, CDR1 is LNHDA and CDR2 is SQIVND (reference sequence). The CDR3 is 14 amino acids. The CDR3 DNA sequence: TGTGCCAGTAGTATAGTTCCAGGGGGTGGTGAAGCTTTCTTT. As protein: CASSIVPGGGEAFF.

This chain connects TRBV6-5 to TRBJ1-3; tentative D call: TRBD1 (6 bases). The CDR3 spans 15 residues. V lost 5 bases and J 2 bases, leaving 13 bases between the germline ends. Germline V CDR1 and CDR2: MNHEY, SVGAGI. CDR3 sequence (DNA): TGTGCCAGCAGTCTCTATTCAGGGGCTGGAAACACCATATATTTT. Translation: CASSLYSGAGNTIYF.

This clone occurred a few times. This chain joins TRBV29-1 and TRBJ1-1; no clear D. Germline loops: CDR1 SQVTM, CDR2 ANQGSEA. CDR3 length: 13 amino acids. The V gene lost 3 bases and the J gene lost 0 bases, with 8 bases spanning the gap. CDR3 region: CSVETQMNTEAFF. The CDR3 DNA reads as TGCAGCGTTGAGACACAGATGAACACTGAAGCTTTCTTT.

The rearrangement links TRBV5-1 to TRBJ2-1; 7 bases map to TRBD1. Germline V gene sequence: CDR1 SGHRS, CDR2 YFSETQ. The ends lost 4 bases at V and 3 bases at J; junction bases unmatched: 13. CDR3 length: 17 residues. In DNA form, the CDR3 reads TGCGCCAGCAGCGCCTGGGACAGTAACTTAAACTACAATGAGCAGTTCTTC. Residues: CASSAWDSNLNYNEQFF.

The genes are TRBV2 and TRBJ1-5; D is ambiguous. The CDR3 is 14 residues long. Germline CDR1 reads SNHLY; CDR2 reads FYNNEI. The V and J ends lost 3 bases and 0 bases respectively, with 6 bases between them. The CDR3 sequence is CASSDRYSNQPQHF. CDR3 nucleotide sequence: TGTGCCAGCAGTGACCGGTATAGCAATCAGCCCCAGCATTTT.

This chain uses TRBV6-5 with TRBJ2-2, with D maybe TRBD1 (6 bases). Trimming shortened V by 5 bases and J by 6 bases, and 7 bases separated the two germline ends. Germline V gene data show CDR1 as MNHEY and CDR2 as SVGAGI. The length of the CDR3 is 12 residues. CDR3 DNA: TGTGCCAGCAGTAACAGGGCCGGGGAGCTGTTTTTT. Amino acids: CASSNRAGELFF.

This rearrangement joins TRBV19 to TRBJ1-6; 7 bases align to TRBD1. Trimming took 6 bases from V and 6 from J; bases not matched to a gene: 8. Germline assignment: CDR1 LNHDA and CDR2 SQIVND (reference sequence). The length of the CDR3 is 15 residues. This CDR3 is CASSLQGTVNSPLHF. In DNA, the CDR3 is TGTGCCAGTAGCTTACAGGGGACGGTTAATTCACCCCTCCACTTT.

The chain recombines TRBV3-1 (or the pseudogene TRBV3-2) with TRBJ2-2; the D is unclear. V was trimmed by 2 bases and J by 2 bases, leaving 3 bases between them. CDR1 is LGHDT, CDR2 YNNKEL, per germline (reference sequence). The CDR3 has 13 amino acids. CDR3 protein: CASSQLNTGELFF. The CDR3 nucleotides are TGTGCCAGCAGCCAATTAAACACCGGGGAGCTGTTTTTT.

The rearrangement joins TRBV27 to TRBJ1-5; D is possibly TRBD1 (5 bases). This CDR3 comprises 17 residues. Trimming cost V 0 bases and J 0 bases, with 12 bases left between them. Germline V gene data show CDR1 as MNHEY and CDR2 as SMNVEV (reference sequence). Here the CDR3 DNA reads TGTGCCAGCAGTTTATCGGGGAGGGGCTATAGCAATCAGCCCCAGCATTTT. It yields the protein CASSLSGRGYSNQPQHF.

In its sample, this clone was seen a few times. The rearrangement links TRBV6-1 to TRBJ1-2; D not certain. The germline V gene encodes CDR1 MNHNS and CDR2 SASEGT. Trimming shortened V by 4 bases and J by 1 base, and 16 bases separated the two germline ends. This CDR3 comprises 16 residues. CDR3 sequence reads: CASSGPERALNYGYTF. The CDR3 bases are TGTGCCAGCAGTGGACCCGAGAGGGCACTTAACTATGGCTACACCTTC.

The chain has TRBV19 and TRBJ1-1; possibly TRBD1 for D (5 bases). Trimming pared 2 bases from V and 5 bases from J, leaving 12 bases between. The CDR3 has 14 residues. Per the germline V gene, CDR1 is LNHDA and CDR2 is SQIVND (reference sequence). The DNA of the CDR3 is TGTGCCAGTAGTATATGGGGGAGGCGGACTGAAGCTTTCTTT. Encoded protein: CASSIWGRRTEAFF. Full variable domain (rest looked up from reference TRBV19 and TRBJ1-1): DGGITQSPKYLFRKEGQNVTLSCEQNLNHDAMYWYRQDPGQGLRLIYYSQIVNDFQKGDIAEGYSVSREKKESFPLTVTSAQKNPTAFYLCASSIWGRRTEAFFGQGTRLTVV.

This clone was seen once. V and J are TRBV7-9 and TRBJ1-2, with 7 bases that match TRBD1. Germline V gene sequence: CDR1 SEHNR, CDR2 FQNEAQ (reference sequence). Losses at the gene ends were 6 bases for V and 7 bases for J; bases not matched to a gene: 11. The CDR3 extends over 14 amino acids. For the CDR3, the DNA is TGTGCCAGCAGTTATATGGACAGGCATAGTGGCTACACCTTC. Residues: CASSYMDRHSGYTF.

J is TRBJ2-1 and V is TRBV27, with TRBD2 identical over 9 bases. With 3 bases clipped from V and 0 bases from J, the junction kept 12 bases outside the gene matches. CDR1 MNHEY and CDR2 SMNVEV come from the germline V gene (reference sequence). The CDR3 spans 19 residues. CDR3 coding DNA: TGTGCCAGCAGTTTGAGGGGCGTAGCGGGGGCCGCCTCCTACAATGAGCAGTTCTTC. Translating gives CASSLRGVAGAASYNEQFF.

V is TRBV18 and J is TRBJ1-2; D is undetermined. The CDR3 covers 17 residues. Germline V CDR1 and CDR2: KGHSH, LQKENI. Trimming shortened V by 2 bases and J by 2 bases, and 18 bases separated the two germline ends. CDR3 in DNA: TGTGCCAGCTCACCAGAGACCGGGAGCTTTAGAAACTATGGCTACACCTTC. As protein: CASSPETGSFRNYGYTF. The full variable domain, in which reference TRBV18 and TRBJ1-2 provide the parts outside the CDR3, is NAGVMQNPRHLVRRRGQEARLRCSPMKGHSHVYWYRQLPEEGLKFMVYLQKENIIDESGMPKERFSAEFPKEGPSILRIQQVVRGDSAAYFCASSPETGSFRNYGYTFGSGTRLTVV.

The J gene is TRBJ2-7, the V gene TRBV5-4, with 11 bases fitting TRBD2. Losses at the gene ends were 4 bases for V and 0 bases for J; bases not matched to a gene: 9. The germline CDR1 and CDR2 sequences are SGHNT and YYREEE (reference sequence). The CDR3 contains 17 residues. CDR3 sequence: CASSPLGTSGSSYEQYF. The CDR3 DNA is TGTGCCAGCAGCCCCCTCGGGACTAGCGGTTCCTCCTACGAGCAGTACTTC.

This chain links TRBV18 with TRBJ2-7; D may be TRBD1 (5 bases). Germline loops: CDR1 KGHSH, CDR2 LQKENI. Trimming cost V 3 bases and J 5 bases, with 14 bases left between them. The CDR3 extends over 14 amino acids. The CDR3 is CASSPQGVGDEQYF. The CDR3 coding sequence is TGTGCCAGCTCACCCCAAGGGGTGGGCGACGAGCAGTACTTC.

The chain carries TRBV5-1 and TRBJ2-7; 7 positions agree with TRBD1. CDR1 SGHRS and CDR2 YFSETQ come from the germline V gene. The CDR3 spans 14 residues. J gave up 0 bases and V 4 bases, and 4 bases lay outside the gene matches. The CDR3 here is CASSRGDSSYEQYF. The CDR3 nucleotides read TGCGCCAGCAGCCGTGGGGACAGCTCCTACGAGCAGTACTTC.

The CDR3 bases are TGTGCCAGCTTGACAGGGGTGGGGACTGAAGCTTTCTTT. Protein sequence: CASLTGVGTEAFF. The rearrangement joins TRBV18 to TRBJ1-1, with TRBD1 matching over 8 bases. The CDR3 runs 13 residues. Losses at the gene ends were 7 bases for V and 5 bases for J; bases not matched to a gene: 6. CDR1 and CDR2 from the germline V gene are KGHSH and LQKENI.

This CDR3 reads CASSSREGSLYGYTF. The DNA for the CDR3 is TGTGCCAGCAGTTCCCGGGAGGGCTCCCTCTATGGCTACACCTTC. This chain uses TRBV25-1 with TRBJ1-2; D not resolved. Germline V gives CDR1 MGHDK, CDR2 SYGVNS. Deletions cut 5 bases from V and 4 bases from J, with 17 bases between. The CDR3 sequence is 15 residues long.

The chain links TRBV11-1 to TRBJ1-5; D unclear. This CDR3 has 13 residues. Germline V lookup: CDR1 SGHAT, CDR2 FQDESV (reference sequence). V was cut by 3 bases and J by 6 bases, with 9 bases left in between. CDR3 DNA: TGTGCCAGCAGCTTCGGGGAAAGTCAGCCCCAGCATTTT. Encoded protein: CASSFGESQPQHF.

This clone turned up a few times. The chain combines TRBV6-1 with TRBJ2-5; a weak D match, TRBD1 (6 bases). Trimming removed 2 bases from V and 5 bases from J, with 9 bases in between. Germline CDR1 reads MNHNS; CDR2 reads SASEGT. CDR3 length: 13 amino acids. As DNA, the CDR3 is TGTGCCAGCAGTGAATACAGGGCGGAGACCCAGTACTTC. Translating gives CASSEYRAETQYF.

The chain uses TRBV19 and TRBJ1-2, with D maybe TRBD1 (6 bases). CDR3 length: 15 amino acids. Trimming removed 4 bases from V and 2 bases from J, with 14 bases in between. CDR1 and CDR2 (germline): LNHDA, SQIVND (reference sequence). The CDR3 DNA reads as TGTGCCAGTAGTACGATAGGACAGTCCAACTATGGCTACACCTTC. As protein: CASSTIGQSNYGYTF.

The chain employs TRBV27 and TRBJ1-2, with 9 positions matching TRBD1. Germline V CDR1 and CDR2: MNHEY, SMNVEV (reference sequence). The trim removed 2 bases at V and 2 bases at J, leaving 0 bases unmatched. This CDR3 is 14 amino acids long. The CDR3: CASSLGTGNYGYTF. The CDR3 DNA reads TGTGCCAGCAGTTTAGGGACAGGGAACTATGGCTACACCTTC.

The chain combines TRBV5-1 with TRBJ2-1; D is undetermined. CDR1 and CDR2 from the germline V gene are SGHRS and YFSETQ. Trimming stripped 0 bases from V and 10 bases from J, with 8 bases between. This CDR3 has 12 amino acids. CDR3 in DNA: TGCGCCAGCAGCTTGGCCTTGGGCGAGCAGTTCTTC. Its translation: CASSLALGEQFF.